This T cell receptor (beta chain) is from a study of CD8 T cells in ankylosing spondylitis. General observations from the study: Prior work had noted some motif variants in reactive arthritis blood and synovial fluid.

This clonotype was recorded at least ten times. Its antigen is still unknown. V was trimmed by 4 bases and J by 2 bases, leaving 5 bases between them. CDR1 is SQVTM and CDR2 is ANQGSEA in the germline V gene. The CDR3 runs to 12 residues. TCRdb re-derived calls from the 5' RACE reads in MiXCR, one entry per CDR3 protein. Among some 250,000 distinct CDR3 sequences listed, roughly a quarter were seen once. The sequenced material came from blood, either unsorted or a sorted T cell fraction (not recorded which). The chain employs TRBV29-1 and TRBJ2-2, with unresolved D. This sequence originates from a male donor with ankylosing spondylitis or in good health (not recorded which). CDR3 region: CSVAENTGELFF. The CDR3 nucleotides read TGCAGCGTTGCAGAAAACACCGGGGAGCTGTTTTTT.